This section outlines one T cell receptor beta chain sequence together with its context. Measured with immunoSEQ multiplex PCR; TCRdb has only the in-frame clones, and not every one. Among about 160,000 clones listed, about four fifths were seen once. This record belongs to a study of blood T cell repertoires in COVID-19. The V gene lost 8 bases and the J gene lost 1 base, with 11 bases spanning the gap. Germline values: CDR1 GTSNPN, CDR2 SVGIG (reference sequence). The CDR3 loop spans 12 amino acids. The sequenced material came from PBMCs or T cells enriched from blood (not recorded which). V and J are TRBV30 and TRBJ1-1, with no clear D. The TCR was taken from a woman aged 45-65 years in a cohort exposed to, infected with or recovered from COVID-19 (not recorded which). The CDR3 DNA is TGTGCCCGGGGAGAGAGGAACACTGAAGCTTTCTTT. This gives the protein CARGERNTEAFF.